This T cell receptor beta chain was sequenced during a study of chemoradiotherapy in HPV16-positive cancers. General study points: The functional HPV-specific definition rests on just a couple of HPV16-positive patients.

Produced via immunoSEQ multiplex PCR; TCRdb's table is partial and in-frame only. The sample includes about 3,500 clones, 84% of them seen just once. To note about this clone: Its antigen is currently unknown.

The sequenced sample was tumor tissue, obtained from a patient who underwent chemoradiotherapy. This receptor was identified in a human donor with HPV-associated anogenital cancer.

DNA of the CDR3: TGTGCCAGCAGGCTGACAGGGAGCAATCAGCCCCAGCATTTT. Its protein product is CASRLTGSNQPQHF. The chain links TRBV27 to TRBJ1-5; TRBD1 matches at 7 bases. CDR1 is MNHEY and CDR2 is SMNVEV in the germline V gene (reference sequence). The CDR3 consists of 14 residues. The ends lost 6 bases at V and 1 base at J; junction bases unmatched: 3.